This entry lists 7 T cell receptor beta chains sequenced from one sample in a study of cytomegalovirus exposure and HLA in healthy donors. Using immunoSEQ multiplex PCR, the repertoire was profiled, and TCRdb retains in-frame clones only, with some absent. The sample carries around 250,000 clones, 90% recorded once. Sequences were obtained from PBMCs. The receptors come from a woman aged 18 to 35 in good health and CMV-seronegative.

V and J are TRBV6-4 and TRBJ2-1, with 7 bases identical to TRBD1. The trim removed 3 bases at V and 3 bases at J, leaving 5 bases unmatched. Germline CDR1 and CDR2: MRHNA and SNTAGT. The CDR3 length is 15 residues. Here the CDR3 reads CASSEYGTDYNEQFF. DNA for the CDR3: TGTGCCAGCAGTGAATACGGGACAGACTACAATGAGCAGTTCTTC.

The chain carries TRBV9 and TRBJ1-3; TRBD1 agrees at 11 bases. V was clipped by 3 bases and J by 4 bases; unmatched bases: 3. Germline CDR1 SGDLS, CDR2 YYNGEE. The CDR3 is 15 amino acids. DNA for the CDR3: TGTGCCAGCAGCGAGGACAGGGGGCACGGAAACACCATATATTTT. This sequence encodes CASSEDRGHGNTIYF.

This chain uses TRBV5-1 with TRBJ2-3, with 11 nucleotides matching TRBD2. Germline V lookup: CDR1 SGHRS, CDR2 YFSETQ. V lost 0 bases to trimming and J lost 5 bases; unmatched junction nucleotides: 5. The CDR3 sequence is 16 residues long. The CDR3 DNA reads TGCGCCAGCAGCTTGGATTCTAGCGGGGGGCGAGATACGCAGTATTTT. Amino acids: CASSLDSSGGRDTQYF.

This clone was recorded once. The rearrangement joins TRBV27 to TRBJ1-2; D uncertain. V dropped 3 bases and J dropped 0 bases, with 8 bases sitting between them. The CDR3 covers 14 residues. Looked up from germline, CDR1 is MNHEY and CDR2 is SMNVEV (reference sequence). The CDR3: CASSFSGANYGYTF. CDR3 coding DNA: TGTGCCAGCAGTTTTTCCGGGGCTAACTATGGCTACACCTTC.

The chain is built from TRBV9 and TRBJ2-1, with 9 bases fitting TRBD1. Germline CDR1 and CDR2: SGDLS and YYNGEE. Germline trimming cut 3 bases from V and 6 bases from J; bases unmatched to any gene: 13. The CDR3 is 17 residues long. Written as DNA, the CDR3 is TGTGCCAGCAGCGGAACCACGGACAGGGGTGTAGGCAATGAGCAGTTCTTC. Amino acid sequence: CASSGTTDRGVGNEQFF.

This chain links TRBV6-5 with TRBJ1-2, with D hard to call. Trimming cost V 0 bases and J 8 bases, with 13 bases left between them. Germline loops: CDR1 MNHEY, CDR2 SVGAGI. This CDR3 has 14 amino acids. CDR3 sequence reads: CASSYSEVGGGYTF. DNA for the CDR3: TGTGCCAGCAGTTACTCGGAAGTGGGAGGGGGCTACACCTTC.

This clone was counted a single time. V usage is TRBV19 and J usage is TRBJ1-5, with D hard to call. V dropped 3 bases and J dropped 1 base, with 13 bases sitting between them. CDR1 is LNHDA, CDR2 SQIVND, per germline (reference sequence). The CDR3 is made up of 16 amino acids. The DNA for the CDR3 is TGTGCCAGTAGTATCGCCCCACCGGGGAGCAATCAGCCCCAGCATTTT. Its protein is CASSIAPPGSNQPQHF.